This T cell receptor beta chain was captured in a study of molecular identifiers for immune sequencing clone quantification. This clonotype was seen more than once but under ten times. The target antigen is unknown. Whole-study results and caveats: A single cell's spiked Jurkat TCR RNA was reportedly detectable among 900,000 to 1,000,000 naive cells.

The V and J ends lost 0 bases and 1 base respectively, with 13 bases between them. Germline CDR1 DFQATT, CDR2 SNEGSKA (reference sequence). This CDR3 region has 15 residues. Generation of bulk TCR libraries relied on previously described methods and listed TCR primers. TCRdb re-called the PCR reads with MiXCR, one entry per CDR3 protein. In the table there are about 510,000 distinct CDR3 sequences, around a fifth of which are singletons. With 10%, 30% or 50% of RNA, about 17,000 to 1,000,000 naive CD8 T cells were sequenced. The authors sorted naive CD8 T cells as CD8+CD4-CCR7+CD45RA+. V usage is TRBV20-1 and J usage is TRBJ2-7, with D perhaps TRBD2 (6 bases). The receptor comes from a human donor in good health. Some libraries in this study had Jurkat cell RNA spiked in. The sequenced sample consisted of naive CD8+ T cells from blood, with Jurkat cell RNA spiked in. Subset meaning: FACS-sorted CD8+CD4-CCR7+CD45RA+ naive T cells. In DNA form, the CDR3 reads TGCAGTGCTAGAGATGGGGACTTAGGGTCCTACGAGCAGTACTTC. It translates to CSARDGDLGSYEQYF.